The sequence of this T cell receptor beta chain was determined in a study of blood T cell repertoires in COVID-19. Study in general: The origin of the acute and convalescent COVID-19 samples was the United States, Italy and Spain.

Assay used: immunoSEQ multiplex PCR; TCRdb lists only in-frame clones, some missing. Among roughly 430,000 clones listed, more than 70% were seen once. Individuals drawn from 24 US areas were about 18 to 95 years old. The CDR3 length is 16 residues. V trimming: 0 bases; J trimming: 5 bases; junction bases outside the gene matches: 7. Germline lookup yields CDR1 MNHEY and CDR2 SVGAGI. The chain uses TRBV6-5 and TRBJ2-7; TRBD2 matches 10 bases. This clonotype originated in a woman between 18 and 30 years old who had been exposed to COVID-19. Sequenced material: PBMCs or T cells enriched from blood (not recorded which). This CDR3 is CASSYSRAGGVDEQYF. CDR3 DNA sequence: TGTGCCAGCAGTTACTCGAGAGCGGGAGGGGTGGACGAGCAGTACTTC.